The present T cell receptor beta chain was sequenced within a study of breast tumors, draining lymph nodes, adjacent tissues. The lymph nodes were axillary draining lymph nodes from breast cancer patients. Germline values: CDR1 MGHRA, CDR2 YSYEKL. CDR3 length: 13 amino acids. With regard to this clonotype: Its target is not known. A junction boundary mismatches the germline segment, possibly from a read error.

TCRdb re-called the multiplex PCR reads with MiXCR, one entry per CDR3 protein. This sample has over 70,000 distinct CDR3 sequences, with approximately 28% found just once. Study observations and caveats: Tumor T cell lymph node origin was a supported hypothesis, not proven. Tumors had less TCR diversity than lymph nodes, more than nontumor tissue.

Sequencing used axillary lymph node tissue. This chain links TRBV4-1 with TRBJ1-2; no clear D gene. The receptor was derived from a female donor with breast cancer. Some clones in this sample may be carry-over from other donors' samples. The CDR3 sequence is CASSQDPRTGCTF. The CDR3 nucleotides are TGCGCCAGTAGCCAAGATCCGAGGACTGGCTGCACCTTC.